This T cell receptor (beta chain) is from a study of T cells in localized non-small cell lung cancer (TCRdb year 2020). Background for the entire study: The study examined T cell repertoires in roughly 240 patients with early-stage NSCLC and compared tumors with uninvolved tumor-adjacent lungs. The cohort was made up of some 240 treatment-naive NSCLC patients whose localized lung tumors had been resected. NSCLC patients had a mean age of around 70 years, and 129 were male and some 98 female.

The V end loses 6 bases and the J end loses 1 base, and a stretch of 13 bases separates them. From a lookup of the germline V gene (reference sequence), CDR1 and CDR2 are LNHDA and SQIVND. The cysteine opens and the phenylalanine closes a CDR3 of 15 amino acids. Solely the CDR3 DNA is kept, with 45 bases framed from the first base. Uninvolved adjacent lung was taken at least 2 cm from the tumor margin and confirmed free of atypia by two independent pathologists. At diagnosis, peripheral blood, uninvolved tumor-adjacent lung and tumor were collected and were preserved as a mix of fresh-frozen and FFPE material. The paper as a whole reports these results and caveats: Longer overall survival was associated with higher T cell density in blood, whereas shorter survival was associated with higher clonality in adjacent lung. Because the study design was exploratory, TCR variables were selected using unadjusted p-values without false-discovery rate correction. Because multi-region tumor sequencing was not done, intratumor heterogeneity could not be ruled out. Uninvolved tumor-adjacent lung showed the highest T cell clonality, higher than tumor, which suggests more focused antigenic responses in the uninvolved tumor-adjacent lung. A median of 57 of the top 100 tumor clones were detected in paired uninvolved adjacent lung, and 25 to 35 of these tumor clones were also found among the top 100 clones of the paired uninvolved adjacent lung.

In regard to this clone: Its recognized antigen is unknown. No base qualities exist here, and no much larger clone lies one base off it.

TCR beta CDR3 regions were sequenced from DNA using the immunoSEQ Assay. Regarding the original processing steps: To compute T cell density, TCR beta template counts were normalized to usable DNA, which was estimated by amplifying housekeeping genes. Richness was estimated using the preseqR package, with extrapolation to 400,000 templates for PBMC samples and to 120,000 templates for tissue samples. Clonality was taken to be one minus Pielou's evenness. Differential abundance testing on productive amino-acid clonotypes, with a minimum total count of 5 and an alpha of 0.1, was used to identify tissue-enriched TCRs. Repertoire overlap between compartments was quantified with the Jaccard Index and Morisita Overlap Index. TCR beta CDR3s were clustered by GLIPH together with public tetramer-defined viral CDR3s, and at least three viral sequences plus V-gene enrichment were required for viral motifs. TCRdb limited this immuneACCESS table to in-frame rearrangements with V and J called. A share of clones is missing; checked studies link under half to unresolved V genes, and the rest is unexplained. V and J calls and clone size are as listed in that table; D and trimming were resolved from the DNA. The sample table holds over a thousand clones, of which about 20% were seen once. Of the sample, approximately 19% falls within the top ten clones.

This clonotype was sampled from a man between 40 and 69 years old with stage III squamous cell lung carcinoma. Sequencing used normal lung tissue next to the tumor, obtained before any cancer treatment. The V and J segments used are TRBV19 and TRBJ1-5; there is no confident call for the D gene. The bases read TGTGCCAGTAGCCATCCGAGGGTGAGCAATCAGCCCCAGCATTTT. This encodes CASSHPRVSNQPQHF. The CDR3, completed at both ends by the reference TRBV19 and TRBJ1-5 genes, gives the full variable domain DGGITQSPKYLFRKEGQNVTLSCEQNLNHDAMYWYRQDPGQGLRLIYYSQIVNDFQKGDIAEGYSVSREKKESFPLTVTSAQKNPTAFYLCASSHPRVSNQPQHFGDGTRLSIL.